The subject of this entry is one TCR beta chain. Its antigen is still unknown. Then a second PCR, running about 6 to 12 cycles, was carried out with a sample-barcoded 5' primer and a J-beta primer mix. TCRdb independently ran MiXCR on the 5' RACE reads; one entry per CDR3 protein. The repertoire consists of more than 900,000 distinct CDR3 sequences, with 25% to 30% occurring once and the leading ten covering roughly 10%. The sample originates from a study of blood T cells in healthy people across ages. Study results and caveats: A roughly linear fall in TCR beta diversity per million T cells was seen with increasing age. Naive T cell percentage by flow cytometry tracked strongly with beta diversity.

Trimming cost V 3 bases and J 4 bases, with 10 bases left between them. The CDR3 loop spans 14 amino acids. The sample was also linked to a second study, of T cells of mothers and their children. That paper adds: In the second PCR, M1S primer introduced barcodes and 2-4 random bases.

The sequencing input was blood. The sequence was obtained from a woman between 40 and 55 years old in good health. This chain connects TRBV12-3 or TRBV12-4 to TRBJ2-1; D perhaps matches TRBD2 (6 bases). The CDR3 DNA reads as TGTGCCAGCAGTTTCGTGGAGGGATACAATGAGCAGTTCTTC. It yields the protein CASSFVEGYNEQFF.